Each of the 7 T cell receptor beta chains below was sequenced from the same sample in a study of shared clonotypes between healthy human individuals. Measured with immunoSEQ multiplex PCR; TCRdb has only the in-frame clones, and not every one. The repertoire includes around 980,000 clones, roughly 74% of them detected once, and roughly 0.61% sits in the top ten. Sequenced material: memory CD4+ T cells from PBMCs. Subset in this sample: CD45RA-negative fraction. All receptors derive from a young man in good health. Some clones in this sample may be carry-over from other donors' samples.

The rearrangement joins TRBV10-3 to TRBJ1-4, with 7 bases fitting TRBD1. Germline CDR1 ENHRY, CDR2 SYGVKD. This CDR3 contains 13 residues. J was trimmed by 6 bases and V by 6 bases; bases with no gene match: 4. In nucleotides, the CDR3 is TGTGCCATCAGGGCAGGGGGGGATGAAAAACTGTTTTTT. Its translation is CAIRAGGDEKLFF.

This rearrangement joins TRBV28 to TRBJ2-4, with D unresolved. Trimming removed 0 bases from V and 0 bases from J, with 15 bases in between. The CDR3 has 18 residues. Germline V gene lookup returns CDR1 MDHEN and CDR2 SYDVKM. The CDR3 region is CASSLWGASGAAKNIQYF. The CDR3 DNA is TGTGCCAGCAGTTTATGGGGTGCTTCCGGAGCAGCCAAAAACATTCAGTACTTC.

The chain combines TRBV29-1 with TRBJ2-4, with D perhaps matching TRBD1 or TRBD2 (7 bases each). This CDR3 has 20 residues. The V gene's germline CDR1 is SQVTM and CDR2 ANQGSEA. The V gene lost 0 bases and the J gene lost 0 bases, with 24 bases spanning the gap. In DNA, the CDR3 is TGCAGCGTTGAAGAGTCAGGGGGGGGGACCCGTCAAACAGCCAAAAACATTCAGTACTTC. It is translated as CSVEESGGGTRQTAKNIQYF.

The chain is built from TRBV15 and TRBJ2-1; D not resolved. CDR1 and CDR2 (germline): LNHNV, YYDKDF (reference sequence). V was shortened by 1 base and J by 6 bases, with 1 base between the two germline ends. The CDR3 has 11 amino acids. The CDR3 DNA reads TGTGCCACCAGCAGAGGCAATGAGCAGTTCTTC. Residues: CATSRGNEQFF.

This clone has a handful of counts. The chain recombines TRBV2 with TRBJ2-1; D is undetermined. V lost 6 bases to trimming and J lost 7 bases, with 13 bases between them. Germline V gene lookup returns CDR1 SNHLY and CDR2 FYNNEI. CDR3 length: 13 amino acids. Written as DNA, the CDR3 is TGTGCCAGCAGAGTCATGGTGGGGAATGAGCAGTTCTTC. This translates into CASRVMVGNEQFF.

J is TRBJ1-2 and V is TRBV28, with D perhaps matching TRBD1 (5 bases). The germline gives CDR1 MDHEN, CDR2 SYDVKM. The CDR3 spans 14 residues. V lost 5 bases and J 4 bases, leaving 14 bases between the germline ends. This chain's CDR3 is CASSGQGPPYGYTF. The DNA for the CDR3 is TGTGCCAGCAGTGGCCAGGGCCCTCCCTATGGCTACACCTTC.

J is TRBJ2-1 and V is TRBV7-3, with 7 bases fitting TRBD1. In germline, CDR1 is SGHTA, CDR2 FQGTGA. CDR3 length: 15 amino acids. The ends lost 0 bases at V and 10 bases at J; junction bases unmatched: 9. The CDR3 region has the DNA TGTGCCAGCAGCTTAACCCGGGACAGTGGAGGAGAGCAGTTCTTC. It encodes CASSLTRDSGGEQFF.